These T cell receptor beta chains were read from a single sample in a study of OX40 agonist ivuxolimab in advanced cancers. The repertoire was sequenced with immunoSEQ multiplex PCR; TCRdb's copy has only in-frame clones and lacks some. The table includes roughly 15,000 clones, around 92% detected once. The sample in question was CD4+ or CD8+ T cells sorted from blood, obtained in a trial of the OX40 agonist ivuxolimab. All receptors derive from an adult with an advanced solid tumor such as melanoma, head and neck, liver or kidney cancer. The CDR3 runs from the conserved cysteine through the conserved F or W. D genes are given only for firm matches. Only part of the rows carry a size: once, few, many, or a class if the clone is expanded.

TRBV28	once	TRBD1	15	TRBJ2-5	CASRPQDRAYETQYF	TGTGCCAGCAGACCACAGGACAGGGCTTATGAGACCCAGTACTTC
TRBV11-3	once	.	14	TRBJ1-5	CASSSAGLGQPQHF	TGTGCCAGCAGCTCAGCAGGGTTAGGTCAGCCCCAGCATTTT
TRBV11-3	.	.	15	TRBJ1-2	CASSLDLGTNYGYTF	TGTGCCAGCAGCTTAGATCTTGGGACTAACTATGGCTACACCTTC
TRBV2	.	TRBD1	19	TRBJ2-4	CASSTHPLQGTLAKNIQYF	TGTGCCAGCAGTACACACCCCCTACAGGGGACACTAGCCAAAAACATTCAGTACTTC
TRBV18	.	.	16	TRBJ2-3	CASSSDGTSFTDTQYF	TGTGCCAGCTCGAGTGATGGCACCTCTTTCACAGATACGCAGTATTTT
TRBV15	.	TRBD1	17	TRBJ1-2	CATSRDRTGGAINGYTF	TGTGCCACCAGCAGAGATCGGACAGGGGGGGCGATTAATGGCTACACCTTC
TRBV7-9	once	TRBD2	19	TRBJ2-3	CASSPSLTGTSGSTDTQYF	TGTGCCAGCAGCCCTTCCCTCACCGGGACTAGCGGAAGCACAGATACGCAGTATTTT
TRBV5-4	.	.	15	TRBJ1-3	CASSLVPGGGNTIYF	TGTGCCAGCAGCTTGGTTCCGGGAGGTGGAAACACCATATATTTT
TRBV4-1	.	.	18	TRBJ2-1	CASSPTSPLAGAIEEQFF	TGCGCCAGCAGCCCAACATCTCCTTTGGCGGGGGCAATAGAGGAGCAGTTCTTC
TRBV4-2	.	TRBD1	22	TRBJ2-7	CASSPVPGQGLWTPLEFYEQYF	TGTGCCAGCAGCCCAGTCCCGGGACAGGGTCTCTGGACCCCACTCGAGTTCTACGAGCAGTACTTC
TRBV6-6	.	.	11	TRBJ2-1	CASSYANLGFF	TGTGCCAGCAGTTACGCAAATTTGGGGTTCTTC
TRBV27	few	.	15	TRBJ2-7	CASSLSLGRTYEQYF	TGTGCCAGCAGTTTATCGCTCGGACGTACATACGAGCAGTACTTC
TRBV10-3	.	.	15	TRBJ1-1	CAISESRGGNTEAFF	TGTGCCATCAGTGAAAGCAGGGGAGGGAACACTGAAGCTTTCTTT
TRBV5-5	.	TRBD1	14	TRBJ2-5	CASSFGQGLETQYF	TGTGCCAGCAGCTTTGGACAGGGGCTGGAGACCCAGTACTTC
TRBV2	few	.	13	TRBJ1-5	CASRQGINQPQHF	TGTGCCAGCAGACAGGGTATCAATCAGCCCCAGCATTTT
TRBV10-3	.	TRBD2	14	TRBJ2-3	CAILKRDPPDTQYF	TGTGCCATCCTAAAGCGGGACCCCCCGGATACGCAGTATTTT
TRBV15	.	TRBD2	17	TRBJ2-3	CATSREVAGGSTDTQYF	TGTGCCACCAGCAGAGAGGTAGCGGGAGGGAGCACAGATACGCAGTATTTT
TRBV28	few	.	15	TRBJ1-5	CASSFAFREDQPQHF	TGTGCCAGCAGTTTCGCATTCAGGGAGGATCAGCCCCAGCATTTT
TRBV5-1	.	.	14	TRBJ1-2	CASSHPRNNYGYTF	TGCGCCAGCAGCCATCCAAGGAACAACTATGGCTACACCTTC
TRBV28	.	.	13	TRBJ1-2	CASSLAGSYGYTF	TGTGCCAGCAGTTTGGCTGGGAGCTATGGCTACACCTTC
TRBV7-9	few	.	14	TRBJ1-1	CASSSITLNTEAFF	TGTGCCAGCAGCTCAATAACTTTGAACACTGAAGCTTTCTTT
TRBV27	.	.	16	TRBJ2-3	CASSLWGGGGTDTQYF	TGTGCCAGCAGTTTATGGGGAGGGGGTGGCACAGATACGCAGTATTTT
TRBV5-4	once	TRBD2	15	TRBJ2-1	CASSFGLASYNEQFF	TGTGCCAGCAGCTTCGGACTAGCGTCCTACAATGAGCAGTTCTTC
TRBV28	.	.	15	TRBJ1-5	CASSSPLGARQPQHF	TGTGCCAGCAGTTCCCCCCTCGGGGCGCGGCAGCCCCAGCATTTT
TRBV28	once	TRBD2	14	TRBJ2-7	CASSLTSGRDEQYF	TGTGCCAGCAGTTTGACTAGCGGGAGAGACGAGCAGTACTTC
TRBV19	.	TRBD1	15	TRBJ1-4	CASSLTGTENEKLFF	TGTGCCAGTAGTTTAACCGGGACAGAGAATGAAAAACTGTTTTTT
TRBV25-1	.	TRBD1	13	TRBJ2-3	CASSAVQGAFKYF	TGTGCCAGCAGTGCGGTACAGGGGGCGTTCAAGTATTTT
TRBV27	.	.	17	TRBJ1-3	CASSSLPPGAAGNTIYF	TGTGCCAGCAGTTCCCTCCCTCCAGGGGCCGCTGGAAACACCATATATTTT
TRBV5-1	few	TRBD2	16	TRBJ2-5	CASSLYVLAGMETQYF	TGCGCCAGCAGCTTATATGTACTAGCGGGAATGGAGACCCAGTACTTC
TRBV14	.	.	13	TRBJ2-5	CASSQQGSETQYF	TGTGCCAGCAGCCAGCAGGGATCGGAGACCCAGTACTTC
TRBV27	once	.	14	TRBJ2-3	CASTPAGSPDTQYF	TGTGCCAGCACCCCTGCGGGCTCCCCAGATACGCAGTATTTT
TRBV6-5	.	TRBD1	15	TRBJ1-1	CASSLGTGARTEAFF	TGTGCCAGCAGTTTAGGTACAGGGGCGCGGACTGAAGCTTTCTTT
TRBV15	few	TRBD2	19	TRBJ2-2	CATSRDPQPSGGASGELFF	TGTGCCACCAGCAGAGACCCCCAACCAAGCGGGGGGGCGAGCGGGGAGCTGTTTTTT
TRBV4-3	.	TRBD1	22	TRBJ1-3	CASSQDAPGTDYKKSSGNTIYF	TGCGCCAGCAGCCAAGATGCTCCCGGGACAGACTATAAGAAGAGCTCTGGAAACACCATATATTTT
TRBV29-1	.	.	12	TRBJ2-7	CSVIPGAYEQYF	TGCAGCGTTATTCCGGGGGCCTACGAGCAGTACTTC
TRBV29-1	.	.	9	TRBJ2-3	CSVSDTQYF	TGCAGCGTTTCAGATACGCAGTATTTT
TRBV5-6	.	TRBD2	16	TRBJ2-3	CASSPRLAYSSDTQYF	TGTGCCAGCAGTCCTCGACTAGCGTATTCCTCAGATACGCAGTATTTT
TRBV6-5	once	TRBD2	15	TRBJ2-3	CASSFLAVSTDTQYF	TGTGCCAGCAGTTTTCTAGCGGTCAGCACAGATACGCAGTATTTT
TRBV27	once	.	13	TRBJ2-7	CASSFRRAEEQYF	TGTGCCAGCAGTTTCAGGAGGGCGGAAGAGCAGTACTTC
TRBV6-5	.	TRBD1	15	TRBJ1-2	CASSYATGVDYGYTF	TGTGCCAGCAGTTACGCCACAGGGGTCGACTATGGCTACACCTTC
TRBV2	once	TRBD1	16	TRBJ2-5	CASSERDPGQQGTQYF	TGTGCCAGCAGTGAAAGGGACCCGGGACAGCAAGGAACCCAGTACTTC
TRBV27	.	.	14	TRBJ2-7	CASSLWAPPYEQYF	TGTGCCAGCAGTTTATGGGCCCCCCCCTACGAGCAGTACTTC
TRBV2	few	TRBD1	18	TRBJ1-1	CASSDKLSGRGGHPEAFF	TGTGCCAGCAGTGATAAATTAAGTGGGAGAGGGGGCCACCCTGAAGCTTTCTTT
TRBV6-1	once	.	15	TRBJ2-7	CASSLWGDTINEQYF	TGTGCCAGCAGCCTCTGGGGAGACACCATCAACGAGCAGTACTTC
TRBV11-3	.	TRBD2	16	TRBJ2-7	CASSPPSGGINYEQYF	TGTGCCAGCAGCCCTCCTTCCGGGGGGATAAACTACGAGCAGTACTTC
TRBV5-8	.	.	14	TRBJ1-2	CASSWGLLDYGYTF	TGTGCCAGCAGCTGGGGGCTCCTTGACTATGGCTACACCTTC